Below, 11 T cell receptor beta chains from the same sample are listed, as sequenced in a study of cytomegalovirus exposure and HLA in healthy donors. The PCR employed 60 Vbeta primers together with 13 Jbeta primers. Clones were sequenced by immunoSEQ multiplex PCR, and TCRdb holds only the in-frame ones, with some missing. The table records 250,000 to 350,000 clones, roughly 85% of them present only once. The sequenced sample consisted of PBMCs. The receptors were sampled from a man aged 35-49 years in good health and CMV-seropositive.

V and J are TRBV10-3 and TRBJ1-5; D is unclear. Germline assignment: CDR1 ENHRY and CDR2 SYGVKD. Trimming removed 2 bases at V and 0 bases at J, with 8 bases between. This CDR3 has 15 amino acids. CDR3 residues: CAISEARDSNQPQHF. The CDR3 DNA reads TGTGCCATCAGTGAGGCCCGAGATAGCAATCAGCCCCAGCATTTT.

The gene calls are TRBV7-2 and TRBJ2-3; D is perhaps TRBD2 (5 bases). V was trimmed by 2 bases and J by 0 bases, leaving 12 bases between them. This CDR3 contains 16 residues. The germline V gene encodes CDR1 SGHTA and CDR2 FQGNSA. CDR3 bases: TGTGCCAGCAGCTTAAGAAGCGGAGGAAGCACAGATACGCAGTATTTT. Protein sequence: CASSLRSGGSTDTQYF.

This clone was detected once. The chain couples TRBV28 to TRBJ1-5; D call uncertain. This CDR3 comprises 19 residues. Germline-derived CDR1 and CDR2 are MDHEN and SYDVKM. The V end lost 6 bases, the J end lost 0 bases, and 24 bases lay between the germline ends. CDR3 in amino acids: CASSPVAGIKITSNQPQHF. In DNA form, the CDR3 reads TGTGCCAGCAGCCCCGTCGCGGGGATCAAAATTACTAGCAATCAGCCCCAGCATTTT.

This clone turned up a few times. CDR3 region: CASRQGGATGELFF. In nucleotides, the CDR3 is TGTGCCAGCAGACAGGGCGGAGCCACCGGGGAGCTGTTTTTT. V gene TRBV2 combines with J gene TRBJ2-2; a possible D gene is TRBD1 (6 bases). With 6 bases removed from V and 4 bases from J, the gap between germline ends came to 12 bases. The germline V gene encodes CDR1 SNHLY and CDR2 FYNNEI. There are 14 residues in the CDR3.

This clone was observed once. In DNA, the CDR3 is TGTGCCAGCAGCTTAGGTCCAGCGGGACGCACAGATACGCAGTATTTT. This codes for CASSLGPAGRTDTQYF. The V gene is TRBV7-2, the J gene TRBJ2-3, with 7 bases matching TRBD2. Germline V gene lookup returns CDR1 SGHTA and CDR2 FQGNSA. V dropped 1 base and J dropped 1; count of bases not matched to a gene: 5. The CDR3 covers 16 residues. Full variable domain (remainder filled in from reference TRBV7-2 and TRBJ2-3): GAGVSQSPSNKVTEKGKDVELRCDPISGHTALYWYRQSLGQGLEFLIYFQGNSAPDKSGLPSDRFSAERTGGSVSTLTIQRTQQEDSAVYLCASSLGPAGRTDTQYFGPGTRLTVL.

The chain is built from TRBV6-6 and TRBJ1-1, with D maybe TRBD1 (5 bases). Trimming took off 1 base at V and 1 base at J, with 7 bases between the two ends. The CDR3 is 14 amino acids. Germline-derived CDR1 and CDR2 are MNHNY and SVGAGI (reference sequence). The DNA of the CDR3 is TGTGCCAGCAGTTACTGGCAGGGGAACACTGAAGCTTTCTTT. It is translated as CASSYWQGNTEAFF.

This sequence joins TRBV28 and TRBJ2-7; 9 bases agree with TRBD2. CDR3 length: 15 residues. Germline lookup yields CDR1 MDHEN and CDR2 SYDVKM. V trimming: 2 bases; J trimming: 6 bases; junction bases outside the gene matches: 8. The CDR3: CASSLTVAGASEQYF. CDR3 coding DNA: TGTGCCAGCAGTTTAACGGTAGCGGGAGCGAGCGAGCAGTACTTC.

This clone was counted a single time. The rearrangement joins TRBV2 to TRBJ2-1, with 13 nucleotides matching TRBD2. Germline V gene data show CDR1 as SNHLY and CDR2 as FYNNEI. The CDR3 contains 15 residues. V gave up 7 bases and J gave up 8 bases; unmatched junction bases: 8. The CDR3 region has the DNA TGTGCCAGCATCGACCCACTAGCGGGGGGGGATGAGCAGTTCTTC. It codes for CASIDPLAGGDEQFF.

The CDR3 DNA sequence: TGTGCCAGCAGTTTCGGTAGTGAGCAGTTCTTC. Translated: CASSFGSEQFF. This chain links TRBV27 with TRBJ2-1; D remains ambiguous. Between the trimmed V and J ends, which lost 3 bases and 9 bases, there was a span of 6 bases. This CDR3 is built from 11 residues. Germline CDR1 reads MNHEY; CDR2 reads SMNVEV (reference sequence).

The rearrangement joins TRBV7-9 to TRBJ2-5; unclear D gene. The CDR3 loop spans 14 amino acids. Trimming shortened V by 1 base and J by 0 bases, and 6 bases separated the two germline ends. CDR1 SEHNR and CDR2 FQNEAQ come from the germline V gene (reference sequence). CDR3 in DNA: TGTGCCAGCAGCTTAGACAGCAACCAAGAGACCCAGTACTTC. Amino acids: CASSLDSNQETQYF.

The V gene is TRBV7-2, the J gene TRBJ2-1; 10 bases are shared with TRBD2. V lost 5 bases, J lost 7 bases, and 11 bases stayed unmatched. The CDR3 covers 16 residues. Germline CDR1 SGHTA, CDR2 FQGNSA. The CDR3 bases are TGTGCCAGCAGCCGCATGCCAGCGGGAGGGCAGAATGAGCAGTTCTTC. Translation: CASSRMPAGGQNEQFF.